These 14 T cell receptor beta chains were all obtained from the same sample, sequenced in a study of cytomegalovirus exposure and HLA in healthy donors (TCRdb year 2017). Libraries came from the immunoSEQ multiplex PCR assay. A mixture of 60 forward primers for TCR Vbeta segments and 13 reverse primers for TCR Jbeta segments was used in the multiplex PCR. The table was pulled from immuneACCESS by TCRdb, which kept in-frame rearrangements only. Such tables lose some clones; where checked, under half of the loss comes from unresolved V genes, and the rest has no known cause. The sample table contains about 190,000 clones; only one count was recorded for roughly 80% of them. The ten largest clones take up over 1.5% of the sample. The specimen was PBMCs. Source of these receptors: a woman aged 18-29 years in good health and CMV-seronegative.

The chain is built from TRBV9 and TRBJ2-3; D is uncertain. The CDR3 is made up of 13 amino acids. Germline V gene data show CDR1 as SGDLS and CDR2 as YYNGEE. The V end was cut by 0 bases, the J end by 6 bases, with 8 bases between. The CDR3: CASSVATRDTQYF. In nucleotides, the CDR3 is TGTGCCAGCAGCGTAGCTACGAGGGATACGCAGTATTTT.

The V call is TRBV2, the J call TRBJ2-3; D gene uncertain. This CDR3 is built from 15 residues. V was pared by 4 bases and J by 2 bases, with 13 bases between. Germline values: CDR1 SNHLY, CDR2 FYNNEI. The CDR3: CASSANSLHTDTQYF. Here the CDR3 DNA reads TGTGCCAGCAGTGCGAACTCCCTTCACACAGATACGCAGTATTTT.

The rearrangement joins TRBV18 to TRBJ2-1; 13 bases map to TRBD2. Germline V CDR1 and CDR2: KGHSH, LQKENI. CDR3 size: 15 residues. The V and J ends lost 3 bases and 10 bases, in that order; junction bases with no gene match: 6. CDR3 DNA sequence: TGTGCCAGCTCACCTACTGGACTAGCGGGAGTAGAGCAGTTCTTC. Protein sequence: CASSPTGLAGVEQFF. Full variable domain (rest looked up from reference TRBV18 and TRBJ2-1): NAGVMQNPRHLVRRRGQEARLRCSPMKGHSHVYWYRQLPEEGLKFMVYLQKENIIDESGMPKERFSAEFPKEGPSILRIQQVVRGDSAAYFCASSPTGLAGVEQFFGPGTRLTVL.

The gene calls are TRBV25-1 and TRBJ1-1; 12 bases line up with TRBD1. CDR3 length equals 13 residues. Germline CDR1 and CDR2: MGHDK and SYGVNS. The ends lost 4 bases at V and 8 bases at J; junction bases unmatched: 2. CDR3 nucleotides: TGTGCCAGCAGTGGGGACAGGGGGCGCGAAGCTTTCTTT. Translating gives CASSGDRGREAFF. Using reference TRBV25-1 and TRBJ1-1 for the parts outside the CDR3, the full variable domain is EADIYQTPRYLVIGTGKKITLECSQTMGHDKMYWYQQDPGMELHLIHYSYGVNSTEKGDLSSESTVSRIRTEHFPLTLESARPSHTSQYLCASSGDRGREAFFGQGTRLTVV.

V gene TRBV7-9 combines with J gene TRBJ2-3, with 12 bases that match TRBD2. This CDR3 comprises 17 residues. V lost 3 bases, J lost 5 bases, and 9 bases stayed unmatched. Germline-derived CDR1 and CDR2 are SEHNR and FQNEAQ (reference sequence). The CDR3 nucleotides read TGTGCCAGCAGCTTGGGGACTAGCGGGCTTACGTTAGATACGCAGTATTTT. This encodes CASSLGTSGLTLDTQYF.

The chain employs TRBV19 and TRBJ2-7, with TRBD1 matching 11 bases. Germline CDR1 LNHDA, CDR2 SQIVND (reference sequence). The CDR3 spans 17 residues. With 5 bases clipped from V and 7 bases from J, the junction kept 16 bases outside the gene matches. CDR3 DNA: TGTGCCAGTAGTTCGCCGGGACAGGGGGGAAAGAGGATTGAGCAGTACTTC. Amino acid sequence: CASSSPGQGGKRIEQYF.

Worth noting for this clone: At the DNA level, this CDR3 is encoded by other sequences in the same sample as well. CDR3 protein: CASSFTAYEQYF. The CDR3 nucleotides are TGTGCCAGCAGCTTCACAGCCTACGAGCAGTACTTC. The gene calls are TRBV7-9 and TRBJ2-7; D is unclear. Germline V gives CDR1 SEHNR, CDR2 FQNEAQ (reference sequence). The V and J ends lost 3 bases and 2 bases respectively, with 5 bases between them. CDR3 size: 12 residues.

V usage is TRBV7-9 and J usage is TRBJ2-7, with 7 bases fitting TRBD1. CDR3 length: 17 residues. CDR1 SEHNR and CDR2 FQNEAQ come from the germline V gene (reference sequence). The V and J ends lost 7 bases and 6 bases, in that order; junction bases with no gene match: 21. CDR3 coding DNA: TGTGCCAGCACCCTTACCAAAACGGGACAGAAAAAAACCGAGCAGTACTTC. It codes for CASTLTKTGQKKTEQYF.

The chain couples TRBV9 to TRBJ1-1; 11 bases agree with TRBD1. This CDR3 spans 15 amino acids. Germline CDR1 and CDR2: SGDLS and YYNGEE. V lost 2 bases and J lost 4; bases outside the gene matches: 4. CDR3 nucleotides: TGTGCCAGCAGCGTGGGACAGGGGGAGGGCACTGAAGCTTTCTTT. It codes for CASSVGQGEGTEAFF.

This clone turned up a few times. The rearrangement joins TRBV6-5 to TRBJ2-1; TRBD2 aligns across 9 bases. CDR1 MNHEY and CDR2 SVGAGI come from the germline V gene. With V trimmed by 2 bases and J by 10 bases, 12 bases remained unmatched. The CDR3 sequence is 16 residues long. The CDR3 coding sequence is TGTGCCAGCAGTTACGGGGCTAGCGGGAAAAGCGGCGAGCAGTTCTTC. It encodes CASSYGASGKSGEQFF.

The rearrangement links TRBV7-6 to TRBJ1-4, with TRBD1 identical over 7 bases. The V and J ends lost 5 bases and 4 bases, in that order; junction bases with no gene match: 7. The CDR3 runs to 15 residues. The germline CDR1 and CDR2 sequences are SGHVS and FNYEAQ. CDR3 in amino acids: CASSQQGQLNEKLFF. In nucleotides, the CDR3 is TGTGCCAGCAGCCAACAGGGACAGCTTAATGAAAAACTGTTTTTT.

The chain carries TRBV19 and TRBJ2-7; TRBD1 agrees at 10 bases. Looked up from germline, CDR1 is LNHDA and CDR2 is SQIVND (reference sequence). The V segment lost 6 bases and the J segment 6 bases; nucleotides outside the gene matches: 5. CDR3 size: 13 residues. CDR3 region: CASSRDRGPEQYF. The CDR3 DNA follows: TGTGCCAGTAGCCGGGACAGGGGCCCCGAGCAGTACTTC.

V is TRBV28 and J is TRBJ2-3; TRBD2 matches 11 bases. CDR1 MDHEN and CDR2 SYDVKM come from the germline V gene. CDR3 length: 16 residues. V shed 3 bases, J shed 5 bases, and the junction held 7 bases outside the gene matches. CDR3 sequence (DNA): TGTGCCAGCAGTTTGGCTAGCGGGGGGTATAAAGATACGCAGTATTTT. Translating it yields CASSLASGGYKDTQYF.

The chain joins TRBV27 to TRBJ2-3, with 11 bases fitting TRBD1. This CDR3 has 15 amino acids. V trimming: 8 bases; J trimming: 4 bases; junction bases outside the gene matches: 8. CDR1 is MNHEY, CDR2 SMNVEV, per germline (reference sequence). CDR3 residues: CASGWGQGDADTQYF. Here the CDR3 DNA reads TGTGCCAGCGGTTGGGGACAGGGGGATGCAGATACGCAGTATTTT.